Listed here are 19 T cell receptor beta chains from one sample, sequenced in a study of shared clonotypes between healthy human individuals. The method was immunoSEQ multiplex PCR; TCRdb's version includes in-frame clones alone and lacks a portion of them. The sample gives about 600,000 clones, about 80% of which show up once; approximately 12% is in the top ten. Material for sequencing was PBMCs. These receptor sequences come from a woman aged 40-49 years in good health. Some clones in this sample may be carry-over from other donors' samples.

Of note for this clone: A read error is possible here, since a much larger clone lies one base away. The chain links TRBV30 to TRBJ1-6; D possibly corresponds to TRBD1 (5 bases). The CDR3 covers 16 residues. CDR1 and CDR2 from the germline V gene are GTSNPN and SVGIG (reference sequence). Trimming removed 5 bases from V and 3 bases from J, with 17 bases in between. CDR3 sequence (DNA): TGTGCCTGGGGTCCTCTAGACAGCTTCTATAATTCACCCCTCCACTTT. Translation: CAWGPLDSFYNSPLHF. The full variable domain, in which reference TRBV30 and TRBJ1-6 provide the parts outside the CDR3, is SQTIHQWPATLVQPVGSPLSLECTVEGTSNPNLYWYRQAAGRGLQLLFYSVGIGQISSEVPQNLSASRPQDRQFILSSKKLLLSDSGFYLCAWGPLDSFYNSPLHFGNGTRLTVT.

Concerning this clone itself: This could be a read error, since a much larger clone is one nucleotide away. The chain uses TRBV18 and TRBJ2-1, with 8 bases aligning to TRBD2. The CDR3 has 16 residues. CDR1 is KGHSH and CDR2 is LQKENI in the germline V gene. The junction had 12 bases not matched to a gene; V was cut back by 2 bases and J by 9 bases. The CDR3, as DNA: TGTGCCAGCTCACCAATGAGGATTAGCGGGGTTGGTGAGCAGTTCTTC. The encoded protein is CASSPMRISGVGEQFF.

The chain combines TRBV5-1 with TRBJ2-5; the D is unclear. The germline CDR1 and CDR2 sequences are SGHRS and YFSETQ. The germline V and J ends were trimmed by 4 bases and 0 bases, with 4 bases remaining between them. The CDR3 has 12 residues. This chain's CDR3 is CASSGNQETQYF. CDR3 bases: TGCGCCAGCAGCGGAAACCAAGAGACCCAGTACTTC.

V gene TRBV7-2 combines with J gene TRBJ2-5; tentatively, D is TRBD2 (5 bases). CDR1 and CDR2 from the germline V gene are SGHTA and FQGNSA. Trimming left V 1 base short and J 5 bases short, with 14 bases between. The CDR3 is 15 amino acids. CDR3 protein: CASSLEGRVRETQYF. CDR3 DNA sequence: TGTGCCAGCAGCTTAGAAGGGCGGGTGAGGGAGACCCAGTACTTC. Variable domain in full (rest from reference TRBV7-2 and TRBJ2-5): GAGVSQSPSNKVTEKGKDVELRCDPISGHTALYWYRQSLGQGLEFLIYFQGNSAPDKSGLPSDRFSAERTGGSVSTLTIQRTQQEDSAVYLCASSLEGRVRETQYFGPGTRLLVL.

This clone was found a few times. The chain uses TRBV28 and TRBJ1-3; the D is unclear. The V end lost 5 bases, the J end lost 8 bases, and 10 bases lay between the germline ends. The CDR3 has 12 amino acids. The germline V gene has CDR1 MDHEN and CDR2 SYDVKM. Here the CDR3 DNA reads TGTGCCAGCAGTCTATTGCGGGACACCATATATTTT. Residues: CASSLLRDTIYF.

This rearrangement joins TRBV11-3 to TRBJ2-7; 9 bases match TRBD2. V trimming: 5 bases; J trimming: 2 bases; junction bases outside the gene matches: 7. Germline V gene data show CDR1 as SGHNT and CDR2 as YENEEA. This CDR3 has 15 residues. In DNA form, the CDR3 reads TGTGCCAGCAGCCTCGGACTAGCGAATCCCTACGAGCAGTACTTC. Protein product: CASSLGLANPYEQYF.

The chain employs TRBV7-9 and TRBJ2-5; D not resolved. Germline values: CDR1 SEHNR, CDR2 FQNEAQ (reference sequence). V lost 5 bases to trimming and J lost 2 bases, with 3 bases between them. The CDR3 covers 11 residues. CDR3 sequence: CASSQQETQYF. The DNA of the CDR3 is TGTGCCAGCAGCCAGCAAGAGACCCAGTACTTC.

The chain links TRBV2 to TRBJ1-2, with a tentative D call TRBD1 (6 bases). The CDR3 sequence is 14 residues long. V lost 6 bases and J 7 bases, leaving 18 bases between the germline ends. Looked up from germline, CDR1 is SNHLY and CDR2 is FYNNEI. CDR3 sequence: CASSDRRGGGGYTF. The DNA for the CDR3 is TGTGCCAGCAGCGACAGGCGGGGGGGTGGTGGCTACACCTTC.

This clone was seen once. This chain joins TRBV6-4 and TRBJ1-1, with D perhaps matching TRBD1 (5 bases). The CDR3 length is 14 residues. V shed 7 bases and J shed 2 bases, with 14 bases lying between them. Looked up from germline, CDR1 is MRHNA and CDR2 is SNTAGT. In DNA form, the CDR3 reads TGTGCCAGCAAACTACAGGTCTCAAACACTGAAGCTTTCTTT. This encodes CASKLQVSNTEAFF.

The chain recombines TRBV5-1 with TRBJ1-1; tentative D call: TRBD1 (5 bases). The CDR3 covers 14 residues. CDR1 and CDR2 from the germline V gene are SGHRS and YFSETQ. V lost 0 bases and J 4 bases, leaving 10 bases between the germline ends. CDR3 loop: CASSLGGEGTEAFF. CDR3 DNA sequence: TGCGCCAGCAGCTTGGGAGGGGAGGGCACTGAAGCTTTCTTT.

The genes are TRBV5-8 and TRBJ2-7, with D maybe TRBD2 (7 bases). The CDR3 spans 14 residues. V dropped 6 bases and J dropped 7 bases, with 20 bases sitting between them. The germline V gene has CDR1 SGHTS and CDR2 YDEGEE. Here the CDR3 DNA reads TGTGCCAGCACCCGAGGCGGGGGCCGCGTGGAGCAGTACTTC. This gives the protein CASTRGGGRVEQYF.

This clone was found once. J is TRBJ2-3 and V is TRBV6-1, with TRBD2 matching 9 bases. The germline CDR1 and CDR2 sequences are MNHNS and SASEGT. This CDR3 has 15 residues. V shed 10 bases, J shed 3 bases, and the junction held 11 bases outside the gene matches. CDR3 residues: CATRLAVGGTDTQYF. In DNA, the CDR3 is TGTGCCACCCGACTAGCGGTAGGGGGGACAGATACGCAGTATTTT.

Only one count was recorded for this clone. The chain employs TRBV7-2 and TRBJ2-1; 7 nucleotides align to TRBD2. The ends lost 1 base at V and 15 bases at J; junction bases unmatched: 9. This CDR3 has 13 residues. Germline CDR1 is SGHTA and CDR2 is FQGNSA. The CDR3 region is CASSLVLAGDLFF. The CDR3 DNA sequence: TGTGCCAGCAGCTTAGTTTTGGCGGGAGATTTGTTCTTC.

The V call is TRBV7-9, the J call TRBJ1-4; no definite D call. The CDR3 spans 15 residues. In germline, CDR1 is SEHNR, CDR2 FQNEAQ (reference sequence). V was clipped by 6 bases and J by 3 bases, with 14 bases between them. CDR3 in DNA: TGTGCCAGCAGTCAATCAAAGGGTTCTAATGAAAAACTGTTTTTT. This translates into CASSQSKGSNEKLFF.

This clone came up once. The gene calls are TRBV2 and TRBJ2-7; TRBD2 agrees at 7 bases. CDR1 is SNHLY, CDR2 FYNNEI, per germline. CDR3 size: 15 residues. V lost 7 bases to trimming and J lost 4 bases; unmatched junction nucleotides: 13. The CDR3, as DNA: TGTGCCAGCACCGCGGGCGGGAGTATGATTTACGAGCAGTACTTC. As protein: CASTAGGSMIYEQYF.

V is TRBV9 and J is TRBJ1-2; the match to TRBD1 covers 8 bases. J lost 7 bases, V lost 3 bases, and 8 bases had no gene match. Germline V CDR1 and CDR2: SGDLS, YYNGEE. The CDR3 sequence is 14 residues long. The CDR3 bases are TGTGCCAGCAGCGGGGACAGGAGCATAAGTGGCTACACCTTC. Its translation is CASSGDRSISGYTF.

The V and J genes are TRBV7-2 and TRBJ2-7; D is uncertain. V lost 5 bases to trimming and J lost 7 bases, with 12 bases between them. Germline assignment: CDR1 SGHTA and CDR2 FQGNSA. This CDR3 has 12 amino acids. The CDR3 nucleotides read TGTGCCAGCAGCCGACTGGCGAGGGAGCAGTACTTC. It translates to CASSRLAREQYF.

In DNA form, the CDR3 reads TGCACCAGCAGCCAAGAACGACTCGGCCCCGGGAGGGAGCAGTACTTC. It translates to CTSSQERLGPGREQYF. This chain uses TRBV1 with TRBJ2-7; the table's D gene call, TRBD2, was not cross checked with the DNA. TRBV1 constitutes a pseudogene. The CDR3 length is 16 residues.

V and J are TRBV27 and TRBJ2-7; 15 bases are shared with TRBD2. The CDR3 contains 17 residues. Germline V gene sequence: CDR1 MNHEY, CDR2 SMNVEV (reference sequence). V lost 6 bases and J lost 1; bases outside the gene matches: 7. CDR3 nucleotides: TGTGCCAGCAGAGGGGGGACTAGCGGGAGGTCGTCCTACGAGCAGTACTTC. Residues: CASRGGTSGRSSYEQYF.